Below, 27 T cell receptor beta chains from the same sample are listed, as sequenced in a study of blood T cell repertoires in COVID-19. The data were produced by immunoSEQ multiplex PCR, yet TCRdb's version contains in-frame clones alone and is incomplete. The data show 140,000 or so clones, approximately 73% seen once. Sequenced sample: peripheral blood. These receptors all come from a man between 60 and 70 years old with acute or convalescent COVID-19.

This chain uses TRBV24-1 with TRBJ2-3, with TRBD1 matching over 8 bases. CDR1 KGHDR and CDR2 SFDVKD come from the germline V gene. This CDR3 region has 15 residues. V shed 1 base and J 8 bases; nucleotides not matched to a gene: 7. The CDR3 reads CATSDLVQGAGTQYF. The CDR3 bases are TGTGCCACCAGTGATTTAGTCCAGGGGGCGGGTACGCAGTATTTT.

This clone was seen a few times. The rearrangement uses TRBV25-1 and TRBJ2-5; D possibly corresponds to TRBD1 (5 bases). Germline V gene lookup returns CDR1 MGHDK and CDR2 SYGVNS. CDR3 length: 16 residues. V lost 0 bases and J 1 base, leaving 12 bases between the germline ends. This CDR3 is CASSEYSQGLQETQYF. The CDR3 DNA follows: TGTGCCAGCAGTGAATATAGCCAGGGCCTCCAAGAGACCCAGTACTTC. Combining the CDR3 with reference TRBV25-1 and TRBJ2-5 gives the whole variable domain EADIYQTPRYLVIGTGKKITLECSQTMGHDKMYWYQQDPGMELHLIHYSYGVNSTEKGDLSSESTVSRIRTEHFPLTLESARPSHTSQYLCASSEYSQGLQETQYFGPGTRLLVL.

V and J are TRBV3-1 (or the pseudogene TRBV3-2) and TRBJ1-2; 7 nucleotides line up with TRBD1. V dropped 3 bases and J dropped 5; count of bases not matched to a gene: 6. The CDR3 has 14 residues. Germline CDR1 reads LGHDT; CDR2 reads YNNKEL (reference sequence). CDR3 sequence reads: CASSQADRVYGYTF. The CDR3 DNA reads TGTGCCAGCAGCCAGGCTGACAGGGTTTATGGCTACACCTTC.

The chain combines TRBV2 with TRBJ2-7, with D maybe TRBD1 (6 bases). Trimming pared 8 bases from V and 4 bases from J, leaving 12 bases between. The CDR3 consists of 12 residues. Germline V gene lookup returns CDR1 SNHLY and CDR2 FYNNEI. The CDR3 protein is CASCLQGYEQYF. The CDR3 nucleotides are TGTGCCAGCTGCTTACAGGGTTACGAGCAGTACTTC.

The chain employs TRBV24-1 and TRBJ2-1; 7 bases map to TRBD1. The CDR3 is made up of 16 amino acids. Per the germline V gene, CDR1 is KGHDR and CDR2 is SFDVKD. J was trimmed by 0 bases and V by 3 bases; bases with no gene match: 4. The CDR3 sequence is CATSDDTGASYNEQFF. Written as DNA, the CDR3 is TGTGCCACCAGTGATGACACAGGGGCCTCCTACAATGAGCAGTTCTTC.

J is TRBJ2-3 and V is TRBV27; 11 bases fit TRBD2. The CDR3 contains 18 residues. Germline lookup yields CDR1 MNHEY and CDR2 SMNVEV (reference sequence). J was trimmed by 0 bases and V by 5 bases; bases with no gene match: 10. Here the CDR3 reads CASSIHLAGGPSTDTQYF. In nucleotides, the CDR3 is TGTGCCAGCAGTATCCATCTAGCGGGAGGACCCAGCACAGATACGCAGTATTTT.

The chain is built from TRBV7-2 and TRBJ2-7; weak D call: TRBD1 (6 bases). There are 16 residues in the CDR3. Germline loops: CDR1 SGHTA, CDR2 FQGNSA. Trimming stripped 1 base from V and 0 bases from J, with 13 bases between. CDR3 sequence reads: CASSLVSTGSSYEQYF. The CDR3 bases are TGTGCCAGCAGCTTAGTATCTACAGGGAGCTCCTACGAGCAGTACTTC.

The gene calls are TRBV19 and TRBJ2-1, with TRBD2 matching over 9 bases. Looked up from germline, CDR1 is LNHDA and CDR2 is SQIVND (reference sequence). The ends lost 2 bases at V and 6 bases at J; junction bases unmatched: 5. This CDR3 contains 15 residues. In nucleotides, the CDR3 is TGTGCCAGTAGTATAATGGGTAGCGGGGGCAATGAGCAGTTCTTC. It codes for CASSIMGSGGNEQFF.

The chain recombines TRBV19 with TRBJ1-2; TRBD1 is a possible D gene (5 bases). The germline V gene has CDR1 LNHDA and CDR2 SQIVND (reference sequence). There are 15 residues in the CDR3. V dropped 5 bases and J dropped 2 bases, with 15 bases sitting between them. The CDR3 region is CASSQEPSGNYGYTF. CDR3 nucleotide sequence: TGTGCCAGTAGTCAGGAGCCTTCAGGGAACTATGGCTACACCTTC.

This CDR3 is CASSQGTLAGGPSAQYF. CDR3 sequence (DNA): TGCGCCAGCAGCCAAGGTACTCTAGCGGGAGGGCCGTCAGCGCAGTATTTT. The V call is TRBV4-1, the J call TRBJ2-3, with 12 positions matching TRBD2. The trim removed 1 base at V and 10 bases at J, leaving 12 bases unmatched. The CDR3 is made up of 17 amino acids. Looked up from germline, CDR1 is MGHRA and CDR2 is YSYEKL.

The genes are TRBV30 and TRBJ2-5; D possibly corresponds to TRBD2 (5 bases). V dropped 0 bases and J dropped 4 bases, with 15 bases sitting between them. The CDR3 runs to 15 residues. Germline values: CDR1 GTSNPN, CDR2 SVGIG (reference sequence). The CDR3 bases are TGTGCCTGGAGTGTACAAGGCCTCCGGGGAGAGACCCAGTACTTC. Translated, it gives CAWSVQGLRGETQYF.

V and J are TRBV28 and TRBJ2-7, with 7 bases lining up with TRBD2. Germline CDR1 and CDR2: MDHEN and SYDVKM. This CDR3 comprises 16 residues. V shed 5 bases and J 0 bases; nucleotides not matched to a gene: 10. The CDR3 is CASSPSEAGNSYEQYF. The CDR3 bases are TGTGCCAGCAGTCCGTCGGAAGCGGGGAACTCCTACGAGCAGTACTTC.

This rearrangement joins TRBV11-3 to TRBJ2-7, with TRBD1 matching over 7 bases. Losses at the gene ends were 3 bases for V and 2 bases for J; bases not matched to a gene: 7. The length of the CDR3 is 15 residues. In germline, CDR1 is SGHNT, CDR2 YENEEA. CDR3 sequence reads: CASSLGQLLTYEQYF. Written as DNA, the CDR3 is TGTGCCAGCAGCTTGGGACAGCTGTTAACCTACGAGCAGTACTTC. Variable domain in full (rest from reference TRBV11-3 and TRBJ2-7): EAGVVQSPRYKIIEKKQPVAFWCNPISGHNTLYWYLQNLGQGPELLIRYENEEAVDDSQLPKDRFSAERLKGVDSTLKIQPAELGDSAVYLCASSLGQLLTYEQYFGPGTRLTVT.

This sequence joins TRBV5-1 and TRBJ2-2, with TRBD2 identical over 8 bases. Germline CDR1 reads SGHRS; CDR2 reads YFSETQ. The CDR3 is made up of 14 amino acids. V lost 4 bases to trimming and J lost 6 bases; unmatched junction nucleotides: 5. For the CDR3, the DNA is TGCGCCAGCAGCCAAGGGACTAGGGCCGGGGAGCTGTTTTTT. It specifies CASSQGTRAGELFF. Together with reference TRBV5-1 and TRBJ2-2, the CDR3 gives the full variable domain: KAGVTQTPRYLIKTRGQQVTLSCSPISGHRSVSWYQQTPGQGLQFLFEYFSETQRNKGNFPGRFSGRQFSNSRSEMNVSTLELGDSALYLCASSQGTRAGELFFGEGSRLTVL.

The chain has TRBV28 and TRBJ2-7, with 7 bases that match TRBD1. The CDR3 is 13 amino acids. V was clipped by 4 bases and J by 9 bases; unmatched bases: 9. Germline assignment: CDR1 MDHEN and CDR2 SYDVKM. The CDR3 reads CASSSGLAGGQYF. The DNA for the CDR3 is TGTGCCAGCAGTTCCGGTCTGGCAGGGGGGCAGTACTTC.

The chain is built from TRBV5-1 and TRBJ2-3; D is possibly TRBD1 (6 bases). The CDR3 length is 14 residues. Trimming pared 6 bases from V and 0 bases from J, leaving 11 bases between. Germline CDR1 is SGHRS and CDR2 is YFSETQ. The CDR3: CASTWDTSTDTQYF. The CDR3, as DNA: TGCGCCAGCACCTGGGACACGAGCACAGATACGCAGTATTTT. Looking up the rest from reference TRBV5-1 and TRBJ2-3 gives the full variable domain: KAGVTQTPRYLIKTRGQQVTLSCSPISGHRSVSWYQQTPGQGLQFLFEYFSETQRNKGNFPGRFSGRQFSNSRSEMNVSTLELGDSALYLCASTWDTSTDTQYFGPGTRLTVL.

The genes are TRBV6-5 and TRBJ1-5; TRBD1 matches 7 bases. This CDR3 region has 16 residues. Per the germline V gene, CDR1 is MNHEY and CDR2 is SVGAGI. The V segment lost 0 bases and the J segment 3 bases; nucleotides outside the gene matches: 5. The DNA for the CDR3 is TGTGCCAGCAGTTACTCGGGACAGTCTCACAATCAGCCCCAGCATTTT. The encoded protein is CASSYSGQSHNQPQHF.

The chain couples TRBV5-1 to TRBJ2-2; TRBD1 aligns across 9 bases. Trimming at V came to 0 bases and at J to 4 bases, leaving 4 bases not matched to a gene. CDR3 length equals 16 residues. Germline CDR1 is SGHRS and CDR2 is YFSETQ. CDR3: CASSLGTGGSTGELFF. Here the CDR3 DNA reads TGCGCCAGCAGCTTGGGAACAGGGGGCAGCACCGGGGAGCTGTTTTTT.

The CDR3 coding sequence is TGTGCCTGGAGGGAGAGGGGACAGGGATACAATGAGCAGTTCTTC. This sequence encodes CAWRERGQGYNEQFF. The chain combines TRBV30 with TRBJ2-1; TRBD1 matches 9 bases. CDR1 is GTSNPN, CDR2 SVGIG, per germline (reference sequence). The CDR3 is 15 amino acids. V gave up 3 bases and J gave up 4 bases; unmatched junction bases: 7.

The J gene is TRBJ2-1, the V gene TRBV4-1, with 7 bases lining up with TRBD1. Losses at the gene ends were 4 bases for V and 8 bases for J; bases not matched to a gene: 5. CDR3 length: 13 residues. Germline V gives CDR1 MGHRA, CDR2 YSYEKL. The chain's CDR3 is CASSPHRGHEQFF. In DNA form, the CDR3 reads TGCGCCAGCAGCCCGCACAGGGGCCATGAGCAGTTCTTC.

V and J are TRBV6-5 and TRBJ1-1; unclear D gene. This CDR3 is 13 amino acids long. The germline V and J ends were trimmed by 7 bases and 0 bases, with 9 bases remaining between them. In germline, CDR1 is MNHEY, CDR2 SVGAGI. In nucleotides, the CDR3 is TGTGCCAGCAAAAGACTCCTGAACACTGAAGCTTTCTTT. Translated, it gives CASKRLLNTEAFF.

V gene TRBV5-1 combines with J gene TRBJ2-4; 8 bases agree with TRBD1. CDR1 and CDR2 from the germline V gene are SGHRS and YFSETQ. J gave up 0 bases and V 0 bases, and 2 bases lay outside the gene matches. The CDR3 has 16 amino acids. Written as DNA, the CDR3 is TGCGCCAGCAGCTTGGGTGGGACAGGAGCCAAAAACATTCAGTACTTC. Amino acids: CASSLGGTGAKNIQYF.

The rearrangement joins TRBV27 to TRBJ1-5; unclear D gene. Trimming took off 6 bases at V and 0 bases at J, with 12 bases between the two ends. The CDR3 has 15 amino acids. Per the germline V gene, CDR1 is MNHEY and CDR2 is SMNVEV (reference sequence). CDR3 sequence: CASRIGGYSNQPQHF. The CDR3 bases are TGTGCCAGCAGGATTGGAGGATATAGCAATCAGCCCCAGCATTTT.

V is TRBV5-1 and J is TRBJ2-1, with TRBD2 matching 8 bases. Trimming at V came to 0 bases and at J to 6 bases, leaving 5 bases not matched to a gene. Germline CDR1 is SGHRS and CDR2 is YFSETQ. There are 15 residues in the CDR3. CDR3 sequence reads: CASSLVAGTFNEQFF. The CDR3 DNA reads TGCGCCAGCAGCTTGGTAGCGGGAACTTTCAATGAGCAGTTCTTC.

The chain is built from TRBV5-1 and TRBJ1-4; weak D call: TRBD1 (5 bases). Between the trimmed V and J ends, which lost 2 bases and 7 bases, there was a span of 9 bases. This CDR3 is built from 13 residues. Germline CDR1 reads SGHRS; CDR2 reads YFSETQ. The DNA for the CDR3 is TGCGCCAGCAGCTTACTAACAGGTGAAAAACTGTTTTTT. It specifies CASSLLTGEKLFF.

The chain uses TRBV27 and TRBJ2-7, with a weak D call TRBD1 (5 bases). Deletions cut 7 bases from V and 2 bases from J, with 15 bases between. CDR1 and CDR2 from the germline V gene are MNHEY and SMNVEV (reference sequence). The CDR3 consists of 14 residues. CDR3 region: CASTSGRVAYEQYF. DNA for the CDR3: TGTGCCAGCACTTCGGGCAGGGTGGCCTACGAGCAGTACTTC.

The V and J genes are TRBV27 and TRBJ2-7, with D possibly matching TRBD1 (6 bases). From germline, CDR1 is MNHEY and CDR2 SMNVEV (reference sequence). Trimming took 5 bases from V and 5 from J, leaving 13 bases between them. The CDR3 loop spans 13 amino acids. The DNA of the CDR3 is TGTGCCAGCAGTCGCCAGGGGTTAGACGAGCAGTACTTC. Translated, it gives CASSRQGLDEQYF.